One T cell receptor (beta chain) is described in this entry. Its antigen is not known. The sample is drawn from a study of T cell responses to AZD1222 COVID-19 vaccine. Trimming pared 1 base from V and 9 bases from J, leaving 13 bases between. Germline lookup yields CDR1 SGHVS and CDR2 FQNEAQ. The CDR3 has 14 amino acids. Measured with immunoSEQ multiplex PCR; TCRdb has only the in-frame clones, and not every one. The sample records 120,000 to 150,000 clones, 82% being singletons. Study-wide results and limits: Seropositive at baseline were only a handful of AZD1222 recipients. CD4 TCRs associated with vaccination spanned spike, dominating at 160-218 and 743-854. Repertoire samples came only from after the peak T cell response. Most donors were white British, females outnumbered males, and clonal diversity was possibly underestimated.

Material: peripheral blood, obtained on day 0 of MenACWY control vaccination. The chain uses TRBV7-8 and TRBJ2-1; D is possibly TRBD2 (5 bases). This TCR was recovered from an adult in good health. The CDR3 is CASSLGEGIGEQFF. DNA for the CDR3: TGTGCCAGCAGCTTAGGAGAGGGAATCGGTGAGCAGTTCTTC.